This T cell receptor beta chain was retrieved from a study of blood T cell repertoires in COVID-19. Methods used by the authors: Estimation of nucleated cell counts was performed using reference gene primer amplification. Profiling relied on immunoSEQ multiplex PCR, and the TCRdb table lists in-frame clones only, not all of them. The DNA was the basis for D and trimming; V, J and clone size are from that table. This sample has 90,000 to 120,000 clones; approximately 84% occur once, and the top ten carry 2.1%. Trimming cost V 6 bases and J 10 bases; bases outside gene matches: 13. The CDR3 consists of 14 residues. CDR1 and CDR2 (germline): MDHEN, SYDVKM.

The V and J genes are TRBV28 and TRBJ2-3; 7 bases are shared with TRBD2. This receptor was taken from a human donor in a cohort sampled during active COVID-19. Sequencing was carried out using peripheral blood. The CDR3 here is CASSRTRGGFAQYF. CDR3 coding DNA: TGTGCCAGCAGCAGGACTAGAGGCGGATTTGCGCAGTATTTT.